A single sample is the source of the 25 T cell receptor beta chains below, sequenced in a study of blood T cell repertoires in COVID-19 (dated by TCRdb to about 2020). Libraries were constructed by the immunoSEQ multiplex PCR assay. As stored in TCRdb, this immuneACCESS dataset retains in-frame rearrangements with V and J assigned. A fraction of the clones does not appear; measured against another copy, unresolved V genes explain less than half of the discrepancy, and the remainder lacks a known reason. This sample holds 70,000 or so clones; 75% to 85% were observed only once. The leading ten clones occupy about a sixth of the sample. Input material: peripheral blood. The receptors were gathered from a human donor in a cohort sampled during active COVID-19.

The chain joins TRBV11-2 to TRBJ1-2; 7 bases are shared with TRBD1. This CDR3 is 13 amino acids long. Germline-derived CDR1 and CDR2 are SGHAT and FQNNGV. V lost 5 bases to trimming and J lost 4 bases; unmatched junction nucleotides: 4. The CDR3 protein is CASSPGQVYGYTF. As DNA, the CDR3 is TGTGCCAGCAGCCCCGGACAGGTCTATGGCTACACCTTC.

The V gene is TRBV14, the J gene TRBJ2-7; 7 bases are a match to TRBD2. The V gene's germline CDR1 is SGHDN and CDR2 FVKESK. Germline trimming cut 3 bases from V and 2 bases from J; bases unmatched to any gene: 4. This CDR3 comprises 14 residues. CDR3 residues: CASSHSGVAYEQYF. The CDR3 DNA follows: TGTGCCAGCAGCCACAGCGGGGTCGCCTACGAGCAGTACTTC.

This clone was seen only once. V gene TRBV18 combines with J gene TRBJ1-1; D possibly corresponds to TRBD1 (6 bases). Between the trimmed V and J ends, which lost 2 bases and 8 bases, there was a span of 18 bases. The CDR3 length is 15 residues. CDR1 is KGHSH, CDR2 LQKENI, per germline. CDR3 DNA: TGTGCCAGCTCACCATCGAGACAGGCCGGGAACGAAGCTTTCTTT. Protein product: CASSPSRQAGNEAFF.

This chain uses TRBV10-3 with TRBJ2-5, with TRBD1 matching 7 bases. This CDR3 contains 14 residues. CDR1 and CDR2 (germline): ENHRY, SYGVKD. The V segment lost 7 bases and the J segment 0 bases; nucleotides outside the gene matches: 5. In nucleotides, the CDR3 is TGTGCCATCACCGCCGACAGGGACCAAGAGACCCAGTACTTC. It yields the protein CAITADRDQETQYF.

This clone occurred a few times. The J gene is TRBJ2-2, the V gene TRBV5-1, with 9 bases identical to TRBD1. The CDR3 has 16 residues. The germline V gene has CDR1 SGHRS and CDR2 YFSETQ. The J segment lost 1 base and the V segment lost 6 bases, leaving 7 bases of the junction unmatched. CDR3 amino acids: CASNHGDRVNTGELFF. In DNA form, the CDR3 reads TGCGCCAGCAACCATGGGGACAGGGTGAACACCGGGGAGCTGTTTTTT.

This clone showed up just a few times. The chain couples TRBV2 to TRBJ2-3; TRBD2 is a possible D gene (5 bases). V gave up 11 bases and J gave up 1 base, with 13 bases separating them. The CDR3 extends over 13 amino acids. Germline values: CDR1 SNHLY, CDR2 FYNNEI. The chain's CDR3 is CAGGPVGTDTQYF. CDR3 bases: TGTGCCGGCGGGCCGGTCGGCACAGATACGCAGTATTTT. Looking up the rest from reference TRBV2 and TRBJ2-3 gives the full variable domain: EPEVTQTPSHQVTQMGQEVILRCVPISNHLYFYWYRQILGQKVEFLVSFYNNEISEKSEIFDDQFSVERPDGSNFTLKIRSTKLEDSAMYFCAGGPVGTDTQYFGPGTRLTVL.

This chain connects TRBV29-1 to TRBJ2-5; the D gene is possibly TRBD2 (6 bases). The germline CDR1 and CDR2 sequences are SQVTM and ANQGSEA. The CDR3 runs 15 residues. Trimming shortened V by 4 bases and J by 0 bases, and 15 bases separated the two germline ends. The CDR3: CSVVPRDSHQETQYF. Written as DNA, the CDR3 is TGCAGCGTTGTCCCCCGGGACTCTCACCAAGAGACCCAGTACTTC.

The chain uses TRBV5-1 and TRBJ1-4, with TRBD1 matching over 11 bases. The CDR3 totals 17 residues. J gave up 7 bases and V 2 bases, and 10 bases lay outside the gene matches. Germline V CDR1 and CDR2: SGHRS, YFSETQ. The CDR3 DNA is TGCGCCAGCAGCTTTGGACAGGGGGCAGGTATGGGTGAAAAACTGTTTTTT. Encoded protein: CASSFGQGAGMGEKLFF.

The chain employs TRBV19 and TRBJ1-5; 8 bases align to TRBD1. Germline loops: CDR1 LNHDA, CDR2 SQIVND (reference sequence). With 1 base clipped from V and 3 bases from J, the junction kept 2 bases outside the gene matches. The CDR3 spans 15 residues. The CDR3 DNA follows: TGTGCCAGTAGTATAGGACAGGGGCTCAATCAGCCCCAGCATTTT. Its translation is CASSIGQGLNQPQHF.

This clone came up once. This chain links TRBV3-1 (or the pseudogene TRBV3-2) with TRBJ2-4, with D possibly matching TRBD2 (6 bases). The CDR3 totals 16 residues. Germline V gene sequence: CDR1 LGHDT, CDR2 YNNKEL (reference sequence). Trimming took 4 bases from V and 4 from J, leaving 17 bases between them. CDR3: CASSPQGLAAKNIQYF. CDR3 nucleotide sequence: TGTGCCAGCAGCCCTCAAGGGTTAGCGGCTAAAAACATTCAGTACTTC.

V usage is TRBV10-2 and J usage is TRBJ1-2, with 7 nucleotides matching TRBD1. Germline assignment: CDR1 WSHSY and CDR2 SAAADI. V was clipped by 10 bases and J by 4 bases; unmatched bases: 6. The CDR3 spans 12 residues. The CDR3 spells CATRPGGYGYTF. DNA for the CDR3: TGCGCCACCCGGCCAGGGGGCTATGGCTACACCTTC.

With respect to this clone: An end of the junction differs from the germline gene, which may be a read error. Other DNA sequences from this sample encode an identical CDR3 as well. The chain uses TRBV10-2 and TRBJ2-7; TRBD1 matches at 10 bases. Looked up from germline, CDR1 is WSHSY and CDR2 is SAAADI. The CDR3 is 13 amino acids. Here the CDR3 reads CASRGQGTGEQYF. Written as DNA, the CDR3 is TGCGCCAGCAGGGGACAGGGGACGGGCGAGCAGTATTTC.

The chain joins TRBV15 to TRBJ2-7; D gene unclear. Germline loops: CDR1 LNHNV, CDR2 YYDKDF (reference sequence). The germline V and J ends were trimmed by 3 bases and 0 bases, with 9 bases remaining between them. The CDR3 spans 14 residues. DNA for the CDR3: TGTGCCACCAGCAGTGACCGGAGCTCCTACGAGCAGTACTTC. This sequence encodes CATSSDRSSYEQYF.

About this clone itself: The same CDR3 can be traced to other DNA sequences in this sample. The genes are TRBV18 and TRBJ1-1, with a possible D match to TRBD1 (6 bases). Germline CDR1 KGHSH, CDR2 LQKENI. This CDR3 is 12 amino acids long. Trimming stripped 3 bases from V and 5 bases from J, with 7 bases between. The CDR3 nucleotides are TGTGCCAGCTCACCTACAGGGACTGAAGCTTTCTTT. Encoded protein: CASSPTGTEAFF. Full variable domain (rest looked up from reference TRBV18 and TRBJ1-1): NAGVMQNPRHLVRRRGQEARLRCSPMKGHSHVYWYRQLPEEGLKFMVYLQKENIIDESGMPKERFSAEFPKEGPSILRIQQVVRGDSAAYFCASSPTGTEAFFGQGTRLTVV.

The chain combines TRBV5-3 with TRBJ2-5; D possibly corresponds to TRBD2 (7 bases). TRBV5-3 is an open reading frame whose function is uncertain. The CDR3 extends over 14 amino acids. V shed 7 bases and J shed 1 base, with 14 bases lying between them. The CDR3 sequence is CARFLAGAQETQYF. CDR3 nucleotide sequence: TGTGCCAGATTCCTCGCGGGGGCCCAAGAGACCCAGTACTTC.

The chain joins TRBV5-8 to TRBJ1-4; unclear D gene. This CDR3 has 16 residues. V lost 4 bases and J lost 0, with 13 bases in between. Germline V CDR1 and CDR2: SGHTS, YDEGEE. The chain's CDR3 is CASSDRPGTTNEKLFF. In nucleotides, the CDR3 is TGTGCCAGCAGCGACCGCCCCGGGACAACTAATGAAAAACTGTTTTTT.

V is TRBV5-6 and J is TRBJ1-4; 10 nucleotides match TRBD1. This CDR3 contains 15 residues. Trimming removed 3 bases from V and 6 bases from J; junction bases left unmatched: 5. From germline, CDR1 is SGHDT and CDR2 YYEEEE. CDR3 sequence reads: CASSYSGTGDEKLFF. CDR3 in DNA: TGTGCCAGCAGCTACTCCGGGACAGGGGATGAAAAACTGTTTTTT.

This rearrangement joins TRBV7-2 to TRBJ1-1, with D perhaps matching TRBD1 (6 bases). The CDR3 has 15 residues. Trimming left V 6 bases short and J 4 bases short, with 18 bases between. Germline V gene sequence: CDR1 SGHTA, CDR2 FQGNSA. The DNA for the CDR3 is TGTGCCAGCAGTCCTTGGGGGGGGCTCGGCACTGAAGCTTTCTTT. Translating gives CASSPWGGLGTEAFF.

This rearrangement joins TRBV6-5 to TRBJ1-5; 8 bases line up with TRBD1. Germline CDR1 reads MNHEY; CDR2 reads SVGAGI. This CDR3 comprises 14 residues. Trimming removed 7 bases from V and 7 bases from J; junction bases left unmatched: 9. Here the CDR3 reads CASTTGGSRQPQHF. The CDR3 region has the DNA TGTGCCAGCACCACAGGGGGATCACGACAGCCCCAGCATTTT.

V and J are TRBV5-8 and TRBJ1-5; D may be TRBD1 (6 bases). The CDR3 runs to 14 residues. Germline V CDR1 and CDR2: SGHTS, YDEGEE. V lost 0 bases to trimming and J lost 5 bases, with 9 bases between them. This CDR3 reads CASSLGGRDQPQHF. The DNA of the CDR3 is TGTGCCAGCAGCTTGGGGGGGCGCGATCAGCCCCAGCATTTT.

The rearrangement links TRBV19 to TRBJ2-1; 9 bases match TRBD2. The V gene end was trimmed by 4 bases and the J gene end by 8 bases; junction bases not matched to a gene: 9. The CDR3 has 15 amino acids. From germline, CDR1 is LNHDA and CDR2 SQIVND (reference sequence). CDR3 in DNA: TGTGCCAGTAGTACCCTAGCGGGACCGAGGGATGAGCAGTTCTTC. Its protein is CASSTLAGPRDEQFF.

The CDR3 DNA is TGTGCCAGCACCAGGGGTAGCACAGATACGCAGTATTTT. It encodes CASTRGSTDTQYF. The rearrangement uses TRBV12-3 or TRBV12-4 and TRBJ2-3, with D perhaps matching TRBD1 (6 bases). The CDR3 has 13 amino acids. Trimming took off 7 bases at V and 0 bases at J, with 8 bases between the two ends.

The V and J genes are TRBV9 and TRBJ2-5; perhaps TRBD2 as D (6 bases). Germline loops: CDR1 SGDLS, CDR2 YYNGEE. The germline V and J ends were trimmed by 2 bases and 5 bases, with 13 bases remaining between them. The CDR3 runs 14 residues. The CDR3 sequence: CASSVQLAGETQYF. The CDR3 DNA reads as TGTGCCAGCAGCGTCCAACTAGCAGGGGAGACCCAGTACTTC.

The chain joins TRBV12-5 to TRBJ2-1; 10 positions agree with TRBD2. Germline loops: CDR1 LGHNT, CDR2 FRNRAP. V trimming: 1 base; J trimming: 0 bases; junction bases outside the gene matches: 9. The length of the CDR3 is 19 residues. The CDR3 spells CASGLGSGRASGSYNEQFF. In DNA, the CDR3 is TGTGCTAGTGGTTTGGGAAGCGGGAGGGCCTCGGGCTCCTACAATGAGCAGTTCTTC.

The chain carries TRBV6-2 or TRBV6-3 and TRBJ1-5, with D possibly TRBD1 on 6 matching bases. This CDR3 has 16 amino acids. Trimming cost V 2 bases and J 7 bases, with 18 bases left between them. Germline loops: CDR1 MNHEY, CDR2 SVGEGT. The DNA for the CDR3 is TGTGCCAGCAGTTACGGCTTCGCCTTGAGGGGGCAGCCCCAGCATTTT. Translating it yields CASSYGFALRGQPQHF.